One T cell receptor (beta chain) is described in this entry. The data stem from a study of blood T cells in healthy people across ages. Germline lookup yields CDR1 MNHEY and CDR2 SVGAGI. The CDR3 loop spans 15 amino acids. Trimming cost V 0 bases and J 4 bases; bases outside gene matches: 5. PCR was performed a second time for about 6 to 11 cycles using a sample-barcoded 5' primer and a J-beta primer mix. Using its own MiXCR run on the 5' RACE reads, TCRdb lists one record per CDR3 protein. Of about a million distinct CDR3 sequences in the sample, roughly half were seen once. The chain employs TRBV6-5 and TRBJ1-2, with 7 bases matching TRBD1. This sequence originates from a woman in her fifties or sixties in good health. The sequenced sample was blood. The CDR3 DNA follows: TGTGCCAGCAGTTACTCCACAGGGGTCGGCTATGGCTACACCTTC. It is translated as CASSYSTGVGYGYTF.